Ten or more counts support the clone carrying this T cell receptor beta chain. TCRdb re-derived calls from the RT-PCR reads in MiXCR, one entry per CDR3 protein. The profile shows about 700,000 distinct CDR3 sequences, 14% of them singletons. V shed 5 bases, J shed 1 base, and the junction held 8 bases outside the gene matches. Germline-derived CDR1 and CDR2 are SGHVS and FNYEAQ. There are 16 residues in the CDR3. The chain carries TRBV7-6 and TRBJ1-1, with TRBD1 matching over 9 bases. The material sequenced was memory CD4+ T cells from blood. This TCR derives from a female donor in good health, serving as a healthy control. The CDR3: CASSLRTGEANTEAFF. In nucleotides, the CDR3 is TGTGCCAGCAGCCTAAGGACAGGGGAGGCGAACACTGAAGCTTTCTTT. The variable domain in full, completed from reference TRBV7-6 and TRBJ1-1, reads GAGVSQSPRYKVTKRGQDVALRCDPISGHVSLYWYRQALGQGPEFLTYFNYEAQQDKSGLPNDRFSAERPEGSISTLTIQRTEQRDSAMYRCASSLRTGEANTEAFFGQGTRLTVV.